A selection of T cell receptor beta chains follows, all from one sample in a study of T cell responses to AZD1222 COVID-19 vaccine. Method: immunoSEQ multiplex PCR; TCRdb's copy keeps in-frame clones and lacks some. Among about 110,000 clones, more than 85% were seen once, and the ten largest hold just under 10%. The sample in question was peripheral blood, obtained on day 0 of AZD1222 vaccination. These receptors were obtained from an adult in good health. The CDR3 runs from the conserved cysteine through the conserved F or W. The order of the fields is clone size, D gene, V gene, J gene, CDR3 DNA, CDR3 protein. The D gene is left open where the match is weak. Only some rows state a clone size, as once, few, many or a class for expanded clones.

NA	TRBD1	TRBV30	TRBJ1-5	TGTGCCTGGGACAGGGGCAATCAGCCCCAGCATTTT	CAWDRGNQPQHF
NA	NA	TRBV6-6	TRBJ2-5	TGTGCCAGCAAAGACAGTAACCAAGAGACCCAGTACTTC	CASKDSNQETQYF
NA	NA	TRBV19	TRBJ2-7	TGTGCCAGTAGTATAAGGGCAGGGGCCTACGAGCAGTACTTC	CASSIRAGAYEQYF
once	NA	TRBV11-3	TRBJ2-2	TGTGCCAGCAGCTTAGGAGGAGAGACCGGAGAGCTGTTTTTT	CASSLGGETGELFF
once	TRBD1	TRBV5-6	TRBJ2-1	TGTGCCAGCAGCTCGGGACAGGGGCAGTTCTTC	CASSSGQGQFF
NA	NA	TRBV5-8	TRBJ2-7	TGTGCCAGCAGCCCGAGTTGGCGGAGGGGCTACGAGCAGTACTTC	CASSPSWRRGYEQYF
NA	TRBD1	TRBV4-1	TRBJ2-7	TGCGCCAGCAGCCAAGTACTCCGACAGGGCACAGGGGAGCAGTACTTC	CASSQVLRQGTGEQYF
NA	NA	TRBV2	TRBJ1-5	TGTGCCAGCAGTGAAGAGGCGGTTAATCAGCCCCAGCATTTT	CASSEEAVNQPQHF
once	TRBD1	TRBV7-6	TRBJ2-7	TGTGCCAGCAGCCCGGACAGGCCAAGCGAGCAGTACTTC	CASSPDRPSEQYF
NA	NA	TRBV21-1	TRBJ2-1	TGTGCCAGCAGCATTTTAGGGAACGGGAGTTACAACAATGAGCAGTTCTTC	CASSILGNGSYNNEQFF
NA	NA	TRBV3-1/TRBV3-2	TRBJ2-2	TGTGCCAGCAGCGTAGAAGACGGGGAGCTGTTTTTT	CASSVEDGELFF
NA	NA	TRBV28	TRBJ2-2	TGTGCCAGCAGGGACACGAACACCGGGGAGCTGTTTTTT	CASRDTNTGELFF
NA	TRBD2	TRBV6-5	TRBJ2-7	TGTGCCAGCAGAGGGACTAGCGGGGCCTACGAGCAGTACTTC	CASRGTSGAYEQYF
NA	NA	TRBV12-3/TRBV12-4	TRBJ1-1	TGTGCCAGCAGTCGTGGGGGCACTGAAGCTTTCTTT	CASSRGGTEAFF
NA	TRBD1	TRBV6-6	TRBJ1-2	TGTGCCAGCAGTCACGGGACAGAATATGGCTACACCTTC	CASSHGTEYGYTF
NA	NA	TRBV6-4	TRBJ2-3	TGTGCCAGCAGTGACTCCTATGAATCAGATACGCAGTATTTT	CASSDSYESDTQYF
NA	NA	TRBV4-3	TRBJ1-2	TGCGCCAGCAGCCAAGCCGTCGGTAGACAGCCCTATGGCTACACCTTC	CASSQAVGRQPYGYTF
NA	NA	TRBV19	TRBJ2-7	TGTGCCAGTAGTATAGGGAGGGACTCCCGCTACGAGCAGTACTTC	CASSIGRDSRYEQYF
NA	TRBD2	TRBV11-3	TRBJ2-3	TGTGCCAGCAGCTTGGCTAGCGGGAGTTTGGATACGCAGTATTTT	CASSLASGSLDTQYF
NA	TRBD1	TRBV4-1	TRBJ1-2	TGCGCCAGCAGCCAAGGGGAACAGGGGGGTGGCTACACCTTC	CASSQGEQGGGYTF